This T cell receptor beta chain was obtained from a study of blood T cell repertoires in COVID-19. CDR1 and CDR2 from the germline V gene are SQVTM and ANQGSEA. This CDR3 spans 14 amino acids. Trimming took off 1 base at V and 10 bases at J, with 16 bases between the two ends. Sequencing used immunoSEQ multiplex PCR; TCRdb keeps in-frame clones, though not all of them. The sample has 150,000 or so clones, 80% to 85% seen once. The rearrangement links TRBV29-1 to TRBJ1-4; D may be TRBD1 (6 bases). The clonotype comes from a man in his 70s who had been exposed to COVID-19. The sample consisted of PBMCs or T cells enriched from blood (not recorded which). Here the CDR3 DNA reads TGCAGCGTTGAAGCGGCAGGGGAAAGTGGAAAACTGTTTTTT. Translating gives CSVEAAGESGKLFF.